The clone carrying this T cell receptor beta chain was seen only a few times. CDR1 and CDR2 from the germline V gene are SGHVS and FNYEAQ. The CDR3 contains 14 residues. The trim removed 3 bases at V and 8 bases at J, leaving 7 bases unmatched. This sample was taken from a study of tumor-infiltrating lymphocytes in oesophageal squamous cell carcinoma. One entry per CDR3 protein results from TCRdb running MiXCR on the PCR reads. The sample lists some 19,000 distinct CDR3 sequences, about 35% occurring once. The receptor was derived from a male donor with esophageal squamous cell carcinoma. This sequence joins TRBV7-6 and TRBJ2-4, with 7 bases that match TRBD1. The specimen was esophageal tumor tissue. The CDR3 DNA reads TGTGCCAGCAGCTTGACAACAGGGGCAGACATTCAGTACTTC. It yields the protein CASSLTTGADIQYF.